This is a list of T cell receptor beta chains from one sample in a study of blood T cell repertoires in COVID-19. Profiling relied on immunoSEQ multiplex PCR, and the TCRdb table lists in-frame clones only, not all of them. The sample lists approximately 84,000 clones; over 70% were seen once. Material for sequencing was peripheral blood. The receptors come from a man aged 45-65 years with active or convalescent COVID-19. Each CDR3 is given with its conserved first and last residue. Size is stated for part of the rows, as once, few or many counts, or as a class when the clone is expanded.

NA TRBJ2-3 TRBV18 CASSPPSRRDTQYF
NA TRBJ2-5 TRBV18 CASLVQNQETQYF
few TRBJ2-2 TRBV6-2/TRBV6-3 CASSYSLAGGTGELFF
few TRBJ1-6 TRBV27 CASSLFVRGGSYNSPLHF
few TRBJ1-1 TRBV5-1 CASSLWGVNTEAFF
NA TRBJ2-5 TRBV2 CASSERQGSATQYF
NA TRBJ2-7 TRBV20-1 CSASRGAAEQYF
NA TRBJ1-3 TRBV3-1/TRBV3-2 CASSHAHGGDTIYF
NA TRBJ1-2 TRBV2 CASSEVLRGQGYTF
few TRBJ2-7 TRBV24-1 CATSDVWEPGQGCYEQYF
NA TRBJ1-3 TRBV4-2 CASSQDPGGNGNTIYF
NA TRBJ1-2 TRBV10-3 CAISETQGADYGYTF
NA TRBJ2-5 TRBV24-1 CATSDLERGAEETQYF
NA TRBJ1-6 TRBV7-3 CASSLTIRGPLHF
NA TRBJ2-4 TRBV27 CASSLEGRAKNIQYF
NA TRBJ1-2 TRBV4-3 CASSQDLGLSGYGYTF
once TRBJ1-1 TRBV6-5 CASSSPGQGITEAFF
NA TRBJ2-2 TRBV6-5 CASITRVLGGELFF
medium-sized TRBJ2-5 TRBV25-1 CASSESGTRQETQYF
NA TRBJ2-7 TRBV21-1 CASITGGRENEQYF
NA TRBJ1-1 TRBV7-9 CASSHPAGDTEAFF